This T cell receptor (beta chain) is from a study of cytomegalovirus exposure and HLA in healthy donors. Comment on this clone: The target antigen is unknown.

Data came from immunoSEQ multiplex PCR; TCRdb stores just in-frame clones and leaves some out. The sample has approximately 160,000 clones; just under 85% are singletons. General study points: Many donors carried some public TCRs, although rarity characterized most TCR sequences.

V was pared by 2 bases and J by 6 bases, with 4 bases of the junction left unmatched. Germline lookup yields CDR1 WNHNN and CDR2 SYGVQD (reference sequence). This CDR3 region has 13 residues. V and J are TRBV10-1 and TRBJ2-7; TRBD2 aligns across 7 bases. The specimen sequenced was PBMCs. This TCR derives from a man aged 25 to 45 in good health and CMV-seropositive. In DNA, the CDR3 is TGCGCCAGCAGTGAGGCGGGGGTAGGCGAGCAGTACTTC. It specifies CASSEAGVGEQYF.